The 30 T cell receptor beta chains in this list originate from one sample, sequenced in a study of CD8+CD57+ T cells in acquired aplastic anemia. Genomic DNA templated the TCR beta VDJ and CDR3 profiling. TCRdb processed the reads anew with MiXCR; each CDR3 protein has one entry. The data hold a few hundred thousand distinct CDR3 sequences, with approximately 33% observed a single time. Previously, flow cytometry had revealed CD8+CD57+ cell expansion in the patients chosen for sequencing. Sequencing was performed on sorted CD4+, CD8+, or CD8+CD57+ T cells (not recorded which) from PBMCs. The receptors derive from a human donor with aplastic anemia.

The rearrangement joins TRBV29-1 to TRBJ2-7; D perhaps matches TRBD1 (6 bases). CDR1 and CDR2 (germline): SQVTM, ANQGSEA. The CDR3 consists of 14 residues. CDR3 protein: CSATGQLSSYEQYF. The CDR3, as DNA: TGCAGTGCAACAGGACAGCTCAGCTCCTACGAGCAGTACTTC.

CDR3 protein: CASSPAVGSGLSYNEQFF. The CDR3 bases are TGTGCCAGCTCACCGGCTGTTGGGAGCGGCCTCTCCTACAATGAGCAGTTCTTC. J is TRBJ2-1 and V is TRBV18; a possible D gene is TRBD2 (5 bases). CDR3 length: 18 residues. V was pared by 3 bases and J by 0 bases, with 18 bases between. Germline V lookup: CDR1 KGHSH, CDR2 LQKENI.

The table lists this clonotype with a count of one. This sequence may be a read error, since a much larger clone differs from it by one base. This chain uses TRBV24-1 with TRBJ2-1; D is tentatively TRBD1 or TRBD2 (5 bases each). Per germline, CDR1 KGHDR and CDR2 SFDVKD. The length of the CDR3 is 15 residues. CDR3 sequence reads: CAASDRDGSYNEQFF. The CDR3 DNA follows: TGTGCCGCCAGTGATCGGGACGGGTCCTACAATGAGCAGTTCTTC.

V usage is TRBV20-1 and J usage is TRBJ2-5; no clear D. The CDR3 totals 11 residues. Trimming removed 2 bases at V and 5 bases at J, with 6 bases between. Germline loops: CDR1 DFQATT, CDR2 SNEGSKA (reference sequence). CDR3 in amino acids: CSARPAETQYF. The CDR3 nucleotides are TGCAGTGCTAGACCGGCTGAGACCCAGTACTTC.

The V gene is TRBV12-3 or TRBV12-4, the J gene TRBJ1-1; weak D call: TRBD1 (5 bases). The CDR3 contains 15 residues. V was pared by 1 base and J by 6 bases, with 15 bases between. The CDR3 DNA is TGTGCCAGCAGTTTAGAGAATCAGGGTGGCGCTGAAGCTTTCTTT. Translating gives CASSLENQGGAEAFF.

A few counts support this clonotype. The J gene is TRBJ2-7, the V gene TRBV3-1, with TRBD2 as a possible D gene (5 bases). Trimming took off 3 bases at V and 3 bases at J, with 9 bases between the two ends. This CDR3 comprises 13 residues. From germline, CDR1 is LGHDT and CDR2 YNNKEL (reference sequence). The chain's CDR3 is CASSQLTSYEQYF. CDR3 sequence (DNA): TGTGCCAGCAGCCAGCTAACTAGCTACGAGCAGTACTTC.

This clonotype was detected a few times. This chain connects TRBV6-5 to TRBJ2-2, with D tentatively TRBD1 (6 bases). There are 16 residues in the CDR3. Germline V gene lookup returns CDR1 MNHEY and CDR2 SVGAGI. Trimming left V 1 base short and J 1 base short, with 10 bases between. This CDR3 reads CASSYFGTLNTGELFF. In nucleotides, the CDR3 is TGTGCCAGCAGTTACTTTGGGACACTGAACACCGGGGAGCTGTTTTTT.

CDR3 amino acids: CSPGQGTTKEAFF. The CDR3 bases are TGCAGCCCGGGGCAGGGGACAACTAAGGAAGCTTTCTTT. V and J are TRBV20-1 and TRBJ1-1; perhaps TRBD1 as D (6 bases). The germline CDR1 and CDR2 sequences are DFQATT and SNEGSKA (reference sequence). The CDR3 spans 13 residues.

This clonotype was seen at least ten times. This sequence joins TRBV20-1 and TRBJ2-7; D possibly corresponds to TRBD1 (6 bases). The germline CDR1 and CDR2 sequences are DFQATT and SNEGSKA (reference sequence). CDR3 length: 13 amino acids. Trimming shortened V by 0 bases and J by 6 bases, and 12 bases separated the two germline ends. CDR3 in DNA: TGCAGTGCTAGAGAAGAACAGGGCGGCGAGCAGTACTTC. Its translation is CSAREEQGGEQYF.

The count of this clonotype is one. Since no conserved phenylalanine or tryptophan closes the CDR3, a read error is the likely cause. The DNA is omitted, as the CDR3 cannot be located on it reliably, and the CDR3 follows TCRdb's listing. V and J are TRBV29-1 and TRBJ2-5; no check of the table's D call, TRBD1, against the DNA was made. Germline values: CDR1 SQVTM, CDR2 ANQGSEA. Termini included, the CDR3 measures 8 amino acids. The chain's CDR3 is CSVETQGL.

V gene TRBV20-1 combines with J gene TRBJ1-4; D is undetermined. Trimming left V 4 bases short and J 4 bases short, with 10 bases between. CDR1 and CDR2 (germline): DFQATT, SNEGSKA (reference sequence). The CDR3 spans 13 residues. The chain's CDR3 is CSATRALNEKLFF. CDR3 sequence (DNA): TGCAGTGCTACCCGGGCCCTTAATGAAAAACTGTTTTTT.

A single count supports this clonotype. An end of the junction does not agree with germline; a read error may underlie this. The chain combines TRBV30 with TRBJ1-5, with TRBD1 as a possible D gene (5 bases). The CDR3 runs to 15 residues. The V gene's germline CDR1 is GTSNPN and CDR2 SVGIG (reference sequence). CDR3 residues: CARSVRRDGDQPQHF. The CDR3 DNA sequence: TGTGCCCGGAGTGTCCGCAGGGACGGCGATCAGCCCCAGCATTTT.

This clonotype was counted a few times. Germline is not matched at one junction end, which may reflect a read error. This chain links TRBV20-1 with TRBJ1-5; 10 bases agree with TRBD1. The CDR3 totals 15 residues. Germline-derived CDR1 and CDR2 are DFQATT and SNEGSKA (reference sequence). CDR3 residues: CGARTGGEENQPQHF. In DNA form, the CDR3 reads TGCGGTGCGCGGACAGGGGGAGAAGAAAATCAGCCCCAGCATTTT.

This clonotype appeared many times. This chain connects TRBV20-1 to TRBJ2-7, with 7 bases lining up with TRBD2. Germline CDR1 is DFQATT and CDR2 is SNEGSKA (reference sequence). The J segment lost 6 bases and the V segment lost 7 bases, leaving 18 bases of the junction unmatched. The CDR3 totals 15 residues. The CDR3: CSVSGITVSRGEQYF. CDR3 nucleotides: TGCAGTGTAAGCGGGATCACAGTCTCGCGGGGCGAGCAGTACTTC.

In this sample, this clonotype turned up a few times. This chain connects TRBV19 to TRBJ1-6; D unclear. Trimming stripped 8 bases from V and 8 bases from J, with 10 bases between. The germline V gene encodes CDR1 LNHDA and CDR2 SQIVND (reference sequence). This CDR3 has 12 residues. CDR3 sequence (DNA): TGTGCCAGTGGTCCCAGCTATTCACCCCTCCACTTT. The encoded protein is CASGPSYSPLHF.

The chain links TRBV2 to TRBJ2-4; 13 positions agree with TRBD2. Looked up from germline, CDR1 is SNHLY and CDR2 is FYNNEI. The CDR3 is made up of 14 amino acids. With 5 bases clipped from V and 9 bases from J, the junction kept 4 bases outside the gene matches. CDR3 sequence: CASSPTSGGLIQYF. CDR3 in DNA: TGTGCCAGCAGTCCGACTAGCGGGGGGCTCATTCAGTACTTC.

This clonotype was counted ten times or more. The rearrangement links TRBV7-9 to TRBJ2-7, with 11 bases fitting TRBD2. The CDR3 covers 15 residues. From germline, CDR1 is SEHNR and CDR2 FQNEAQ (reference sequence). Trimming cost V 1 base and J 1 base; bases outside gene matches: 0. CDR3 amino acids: CASSLVAGGSYEQYF. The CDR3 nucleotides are TGTGCCAGCAGCTTAGTAGCGGGAGGGTCCTACGAGCAGTACTTC. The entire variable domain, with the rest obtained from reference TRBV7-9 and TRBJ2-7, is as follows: DTGVSQNPRHKITKRGQNVTFRCDPISEHNRLYWYRQTLGQGPEFLTYFQNEAQLEKSRLLSDRFSAERPKGSFSTLEIQRTEQGDSAMYLCASSLVAGGSYEQYFGPGTRLTVT.

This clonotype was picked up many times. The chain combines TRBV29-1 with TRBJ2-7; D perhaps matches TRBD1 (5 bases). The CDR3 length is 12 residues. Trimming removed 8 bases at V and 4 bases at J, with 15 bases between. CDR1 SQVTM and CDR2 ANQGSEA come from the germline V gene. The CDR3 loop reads CSFRAGPYEQYF. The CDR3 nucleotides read TGCAGCTTCAGGGCAGGGCCTTACGAGCAGTACTTC.

In DNA form, the CDR3 reads TGTGCCAGCAGCCAATCCCAGGCCAACACTGAAGCTTTCTTT. Its protein is CASSQSQANTEAFF. This chain connects TRBV12-3 or TRBV12-4 to TRBJ1-1, with no clear D. This CDR3 region has 14 residues. The V gene lost 6 bases and the J gene lost 2 bases, with 13 bases spanning the gap.

The CDR3 sequence is CASSEWHAYEQYF. In DNA, the CDR3 is TGTGCCAGCAGTGAATGGCATGCCTACGAGCAGTACTTC. This chain uses TRBV2 with TRBJ2-7; the D is unclear. Trimming took 2 bases from V and 2 from J, leaving 7 bases between them. Germline V gene lookup returns CDR1 SNHLY and CDR2 FYNNEI. The length of the CDR3 is 13 residues.

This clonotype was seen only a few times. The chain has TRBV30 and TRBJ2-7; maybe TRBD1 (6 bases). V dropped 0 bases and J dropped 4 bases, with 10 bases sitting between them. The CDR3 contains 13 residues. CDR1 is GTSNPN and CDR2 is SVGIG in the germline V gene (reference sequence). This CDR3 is CAWSVGQRYEQYF. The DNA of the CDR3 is TGTGCCTGGAGTGTAGGACAGCGATACGAGCAGTACTTC.

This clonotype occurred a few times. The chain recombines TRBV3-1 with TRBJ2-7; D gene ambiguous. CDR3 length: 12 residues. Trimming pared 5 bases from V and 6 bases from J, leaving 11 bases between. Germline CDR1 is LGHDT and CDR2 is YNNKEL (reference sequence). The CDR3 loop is CASSTQIGEQYF. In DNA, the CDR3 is TGTGCCAGCAGCACGCAGATCGGCGAGCAGTACTTC.

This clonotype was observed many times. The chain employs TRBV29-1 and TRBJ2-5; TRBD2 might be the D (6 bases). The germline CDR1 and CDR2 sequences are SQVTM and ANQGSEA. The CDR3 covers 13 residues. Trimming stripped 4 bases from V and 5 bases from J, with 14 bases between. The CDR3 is CSVGLALGETQYF. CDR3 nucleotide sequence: TGCAGCGTTGGCCTAGCGTTGGGTGAGACCCAGTACTTC.

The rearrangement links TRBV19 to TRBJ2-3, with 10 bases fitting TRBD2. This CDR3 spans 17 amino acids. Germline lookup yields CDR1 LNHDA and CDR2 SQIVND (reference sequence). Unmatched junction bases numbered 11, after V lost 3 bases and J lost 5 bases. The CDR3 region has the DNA TGTGCCAGTAGTATTGGTGCGTCTAGCGGGGGTAGAGATACGCAGTATTTT. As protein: CASSIGASSGGRDTQYF.

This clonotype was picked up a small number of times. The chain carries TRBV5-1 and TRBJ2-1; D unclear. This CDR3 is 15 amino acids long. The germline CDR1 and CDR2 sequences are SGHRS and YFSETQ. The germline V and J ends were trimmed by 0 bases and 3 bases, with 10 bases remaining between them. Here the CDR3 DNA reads TGCGCCAGCAGCTTGGGTACGGCAGACTACAATGAGCAGTTCTTC. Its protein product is CASSLGTADYNEQFF.

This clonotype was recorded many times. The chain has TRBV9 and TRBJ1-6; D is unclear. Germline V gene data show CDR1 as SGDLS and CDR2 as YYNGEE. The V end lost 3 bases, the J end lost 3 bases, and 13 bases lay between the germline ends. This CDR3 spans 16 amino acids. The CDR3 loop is CASSAASEGYNSPLHF. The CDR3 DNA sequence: TGTGCCAGCAGCGCAGCCTCGGAAGGCTATAATTCACCCCTCCACTTT.

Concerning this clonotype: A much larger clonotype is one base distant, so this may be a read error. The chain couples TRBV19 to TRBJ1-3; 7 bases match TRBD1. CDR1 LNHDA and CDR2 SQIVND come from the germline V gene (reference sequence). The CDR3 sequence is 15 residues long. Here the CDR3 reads CVSSGNRGSGNTIYF. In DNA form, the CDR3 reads TGTGTCAGTAGTGGTAACAGGGGATCTGGAAACACCATATATTTT.

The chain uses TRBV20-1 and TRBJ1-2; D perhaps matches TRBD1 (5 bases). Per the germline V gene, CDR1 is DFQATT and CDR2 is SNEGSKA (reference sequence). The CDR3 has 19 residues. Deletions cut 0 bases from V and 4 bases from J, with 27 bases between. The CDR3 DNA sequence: TGCAGTGCTAGAGATATACTAACCGTATCGATGGGGACCTCCTATGGCTACACCTTC. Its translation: CSARDILTVSMGTSYGYTF.

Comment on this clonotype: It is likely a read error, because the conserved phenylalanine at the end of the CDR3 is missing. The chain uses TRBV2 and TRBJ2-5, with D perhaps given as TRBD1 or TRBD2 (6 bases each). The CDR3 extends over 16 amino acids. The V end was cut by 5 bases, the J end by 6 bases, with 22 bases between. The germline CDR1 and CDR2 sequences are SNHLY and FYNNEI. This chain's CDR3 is CASSYSSRGLMKTQYL. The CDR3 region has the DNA TGTGCCAGCAGTTACTCGAGCCGGGGGCTAATGAAGACCCAGTACCTC.

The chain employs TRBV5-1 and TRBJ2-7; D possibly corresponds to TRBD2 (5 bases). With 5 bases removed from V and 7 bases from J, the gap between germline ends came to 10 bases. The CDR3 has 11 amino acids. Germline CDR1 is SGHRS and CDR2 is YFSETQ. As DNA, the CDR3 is TGCGCCAGCAGTATCGGGGTTGAGCAGTACTTC. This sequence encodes CASSIGVEQYF.